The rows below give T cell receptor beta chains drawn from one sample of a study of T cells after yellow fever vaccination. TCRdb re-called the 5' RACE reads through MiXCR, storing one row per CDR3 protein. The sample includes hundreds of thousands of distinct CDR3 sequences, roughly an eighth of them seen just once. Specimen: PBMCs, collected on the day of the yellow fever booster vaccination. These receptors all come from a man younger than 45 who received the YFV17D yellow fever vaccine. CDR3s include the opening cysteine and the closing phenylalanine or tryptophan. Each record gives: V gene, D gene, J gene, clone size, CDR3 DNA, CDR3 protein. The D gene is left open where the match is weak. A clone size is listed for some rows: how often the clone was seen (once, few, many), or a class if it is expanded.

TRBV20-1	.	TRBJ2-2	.	TGCAGTGCTAGCGTGGGGGCCGGGGAGCTGTTTTTT	CSASVGAGELFF
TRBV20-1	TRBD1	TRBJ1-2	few	TGCAGTGCTCGCGGGGACAGCCCCTATGGCTACACCTTC	CSARGDSPYGYTF
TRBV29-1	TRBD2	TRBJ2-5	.	TGCAGCGGCCGGGCGGGAGAGGAGACCCAGTACTTC	CSGRAGEETQYF
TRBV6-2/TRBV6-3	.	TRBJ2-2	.	TGTGCCAGCAGTCGCGGGTTACAGGGAGGCGCCGGGGAGCTGTTTTTT	CASSRGLQGGAGELFF
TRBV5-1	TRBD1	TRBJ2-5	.	TGCGCCAGCAGCTTACAGGGGGCGCGACAAGAGACCCAGTACTTC	CASSLQGARQETQYF
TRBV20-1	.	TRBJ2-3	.	TGCAGTGCTAGAGACCCGAAATACAGTGTAACAGATACGCAGTATTTT	CSARDPKYSVTDTQYF
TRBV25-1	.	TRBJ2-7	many	TGTGCCAGCAATGAAAGGGTCTACGAGCAGTACTTC	CASNERVYEQYF
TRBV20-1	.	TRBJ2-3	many	TGCAGTGCTATTCAGCACACAGATACGCAGTATTTT	CSAIQHTDTQYF
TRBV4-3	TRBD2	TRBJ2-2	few	TGCGCCAGCAGCCTCTACCACGGCGGGAGTCACACCGGGGAGCTGTTTTTT	CASSLYHGGSHTGELFF
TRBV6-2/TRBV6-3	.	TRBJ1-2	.	TGTGCCAGCAGTTCTATACTTAATGGCTACACCTTC	CASSSILNGYTF
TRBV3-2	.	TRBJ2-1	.	TGTGCCAGCAGCCCCCCGGCCCACACCGGGACACGGCCCCTCATCTCCTACAATGAGCAGTTCTTC	CASSPPAHTGTRPLISYNEQFF
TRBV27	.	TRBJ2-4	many	TGTGCCAGCGGAGGGGACATTCAGTACTTC	CASGGDIQYF
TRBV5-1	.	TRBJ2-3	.	TGCGCCAGCAGCGTCGGAGATTGGGGGCCAGATACGCAGTATTTT	CASSVGDWGPDTQYF
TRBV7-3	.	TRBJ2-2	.	TGTGCCAGCAGCTCCGATGCATACGGGGAGCTGTTTTTT	CASSSDAYGELFF
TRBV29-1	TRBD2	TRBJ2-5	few	TGCAGCGCGACCCTACGGGCCGGGAGGGAAGAGACCCAGTACTTC	CSATLRAGREETQYF
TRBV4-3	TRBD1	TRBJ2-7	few	TGCGCCAGCAGCCAAGACAGGTCGGGACAGGGGGCGTGGGAGCAGTACTTC	CASSQDRSGQGAWEQYF
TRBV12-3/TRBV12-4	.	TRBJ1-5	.	TGTGCCAGCAGTTTAGAGGGCAGCTCCAATGGCGAGCCCCAGCATTTT	CASSLEGSSNGEPQHF
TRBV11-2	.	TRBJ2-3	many	TGTGCCAGCAGCTTAGGGAGTCCCGGCACAGATACGCAGTATTTT	CASSLGSPGTDTQYF
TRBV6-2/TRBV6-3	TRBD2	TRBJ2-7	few	TGTGCCAGCATTACCGGTACGGGACTAGCGGGAGTCCACGAGCAGTACTTC	CASITGTGLAGVHEQYF
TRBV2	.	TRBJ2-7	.	TGTGCCAGCAGTGAAGGGGGACCACCCAACTACGAGCAGTACTTC	CASSEGGPPNYEQYF
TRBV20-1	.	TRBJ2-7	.	TGCAGTGCCCCAGGGGACTCCTACGAGCAGTACTTC	CSAPGDSYEQYF
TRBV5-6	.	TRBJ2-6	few	TGTGCCAGCAGCCTAAGGGGAAAGTCGGGGGCCAACGTCCTGACTTTC	CASSLRGKSGANVLTF
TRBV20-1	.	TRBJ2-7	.	TGCAGTGGGGAAGGGGACTCGTCCTACGAGCAGTACTTC	CSGEGDSSYEQYF
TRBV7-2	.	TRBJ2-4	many	TGTGCCAGCAGCCAGGCCGACAGAGCGATAAACATTCAGTACTTC	CASSQADRAINIQYF
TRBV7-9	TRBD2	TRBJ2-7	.	TGTGCCAGCAGCTTTAGCGGGACGGGGGAGCAGTACTTC	CASSFSGTGEQYF
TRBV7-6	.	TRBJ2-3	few	TGTGCCAGCAGCTCGATGGAAAGCCACACAGATACGCAGTATTTT	CASSSMESHTDTQYF
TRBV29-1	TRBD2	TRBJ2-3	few	TGCAGCTCTAGCGGGATAGTAGATACGCAGTATTTT	CSSSGIVDTQYF
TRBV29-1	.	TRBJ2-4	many	TGCAGCGTCGAGGGGGGTTCCAAAAACATTCAGTACTTC	CSVEGGSKNIQYF
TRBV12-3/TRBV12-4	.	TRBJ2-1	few	TGTGCCAGCAGTCCCCCCGCTACGTACAATGAGCAGTTCTTC	CASSPPATYNEQFF
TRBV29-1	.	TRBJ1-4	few	TGCAGCGTGGGGACTCTCAGACATGAAAAACTGTTTTTT	CSVGTLRHEKLFF
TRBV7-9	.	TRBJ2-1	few	TGTGCCAGCAGCGGGAGCCGGGCCTCAAACCATGAGCAGTTCTTC	CASSGSRASNHEQFF
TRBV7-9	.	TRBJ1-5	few	TGTGCCAGCAGCTTAGGCCGGGCGGGTACGGAGCCCCAGCATTTT	CASSLGRAGTEPQHF
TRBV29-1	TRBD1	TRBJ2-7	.	TGCAGCGTGACAGGGAGCTCCTACGAGCAGTACTTC	CSVTGSSYEQYF
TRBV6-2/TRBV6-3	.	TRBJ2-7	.	TGTGCCAGCAGTTGGGAGTCCCCCTACGAGCAGTACTTC	CASSWESPYEQYF
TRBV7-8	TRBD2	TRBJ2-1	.	TGTGCCAGCAGCGAAAGACTAGCGGGAGAGGGGAATGAGCAGTTCTTC	CASSERLAGEGNEQFF
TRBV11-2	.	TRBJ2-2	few	TGTGCCAGCAGCTTAGATCAAGCCACTGTCCGGGAGCTGTTTTTT	CASSLDQATVRELFF
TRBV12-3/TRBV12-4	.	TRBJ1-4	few	TGTGCCAGCAGTTTCACCCGGGGCCTTAATGAAAAACTGTTTTTT	CASSFTRGLNEKLFF
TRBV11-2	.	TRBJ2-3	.	TGTGCCAGCAGCTTAAGGGGGGAGAAGATCACAGATACGCAGTATTTT	CASSLRGEKITDTQYF
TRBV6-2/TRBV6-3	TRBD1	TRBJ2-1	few	TGTGCCAGCAGTCCGACAGGGGCCCGGAGGAATGAGCAGTTCTTC	CASSPTGARRNEQFF
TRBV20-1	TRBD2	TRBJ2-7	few	TGCAGTGTCTGGCCGGGACTAGCGAGGAACGAGCAGTACTTC	CSVWPGLARNEQYF
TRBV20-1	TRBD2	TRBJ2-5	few	TGCAGTGCTTCTTCCTGGACTAGCCAAGAGACCCAGTACTTC	CSASSWTSQETQYF